This is a list of T cell receptor beta chains from one sample in a study of T-cell memory formation after mild COVID-19. TCRdb recomputed calls from the 5' RACE reads with MiXCR, one row per CDR3 protein. The profile shows roughly 500,000 distinct CDR3 sequences, around 20% of them singletons. What was sequenced was PBMCs or a T cell subset sorted from them (not recorded which). The receptor source for this set is an adult woman who had mild COVID-19 (a few samples of this study predate the infection). Cell type and time point are not known. CDR3s include the opening cysteine and the closing phenylalanine or tryptophan. D genes are given only for firm matches. Only some rows state a clone size, as once, few, many or a class for expanded clones.

d_gene: -
j_gene: TRBJ1-2
v_gene: TRBV12-3/TRBV12-4
abundance: -
CDR3aa: CASRSGSYGYTF
CDR3nt: TGTGCCAGCCGGTCGGGGTCGTATGGCTACACCTTC

d_gene: TRBD2
j_gene: TRBJ2-7
v_gene: TRBV20-1
abundance: -
CDR3aa: CSAREGLAYEQYF
CDR3nt: TGCAGTGCTAGAGAGGGACTAGCCTACGAGCAGTACTTC

d_gene: -
j_gene: TRBJ2-7
v_gene: TRBV4-1
abundance: -
CDR3aa: CASSQGGVLTREQYF
CDR3nt: TGCGCCAGCAGCCAAGGGGGGGTACTGACTAGGGAGCAGTACTTC

d_gene: -
j_gene: TRBJ1-3
v_gene: TRBV4-2
abundance: -
CDR3aa: CASSPGRVGDTIYF
CDR3nt: TGTGCCAGCAGCCCCGGGCGAGTTGGGGACACCATATATTTT

d_gene: TRBD1
j_gene: TRBJ1-2
v_gene: TRBV6-5
abundance: -
CDR3aa: CASRRGQGAYGYTF
CDR3nt: TGTGCCAGCAGACGCGGACAGGGCGCCTATGGCTACACCTTC

d_gene: -
j_gene: TRBJ2-3
v_gene: TRBV29-1
abundance: few
CDR3aa: CSVDWRDTQYF
CDR3nt: TGCAGCGTTGATTGGAGAGATACGCAGTATTTT

d_gene: TRBD1
j_gene: TRBJ1-1
v_gene: TRBV29-1
abundance: few
CDR3aa: CSARDRGIGTEAFF
CDR3nt: TGCAGCGCCCGGGACAGGGGAATAGGAACTGAAGCTTTCTTT

d_gene: TRBD2
j_gene: TRBJ2-5
v_gene: TRBV20-1
abundance: few
CDR3aa: CSASSLAGIHPETQYF
CDR3nt: TGCAGTGCTAGTAGTCTAGCGGGAATCCATCCAGAGACCCAGTACTTC

d_gene: -
j_gene: TRBJ2-5
v_gene: TRBV9
abundance: few
CDR3aa: CASSAFQGGTETQYF
CDR3nt: TGTGCCAGCAGCGCTTTTCAAGGGGGGACGGAGACCCAGTACTTC

d_gene: TRBD1
j_gene: TRBJ1-2
v_gene: TRBV6-2/TRBV6-3
abundance: -
CDR3aa: CASGRQGGGYTF
CDR3nt: TGTGCCAGCGGGAGACAGGGAGGTGGCTACACCTTC

d_gene: -
j_gene: TRBJ2-1
v_gene: TRBV4-1
abundance: -
CDR3aa: CASSQVGGEQFF
CDR3nt: TGCGCCAGCAGCCAAGTTGGAGGTGAGCAGTTCTTC